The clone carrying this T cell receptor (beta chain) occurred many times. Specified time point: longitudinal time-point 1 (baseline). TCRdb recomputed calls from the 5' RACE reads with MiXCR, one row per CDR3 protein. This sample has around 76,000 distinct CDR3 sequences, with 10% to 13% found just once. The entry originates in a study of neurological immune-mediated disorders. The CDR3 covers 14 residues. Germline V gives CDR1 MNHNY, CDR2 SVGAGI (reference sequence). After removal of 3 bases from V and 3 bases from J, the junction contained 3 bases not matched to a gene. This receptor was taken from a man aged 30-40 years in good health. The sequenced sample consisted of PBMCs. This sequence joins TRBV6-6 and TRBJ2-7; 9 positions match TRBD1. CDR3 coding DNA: TGTGCCAGCAGTTATGGGACAGGGCGCTACGAGCAGTACTTC. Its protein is CASSYGTGRYEQYF.